This entry is about one T cell receptor (beta chain). These data are taken from a study of blood T cell repertoires in COVID-19. Sequencing was performed with immunoSEQ multiplex PCR; in TCRdb, only in-frame clones are kept and a portion is missing. The sample shows about 140,000 clones, around nine tenths of them seen only once. The receptor comes from a man aged 55 to 70 with active or convalescent COVID-19. Sequencing was carried out using peripheral blood.

CDR3 in amino acids: CASSLSVNTGELFF. Here the CDR3 DNA reads TGTGCCAGCAGCTTATCTGTTAACACCGGGGAGCTGTTTTTT. The V and J genes are TRBV7-3 and TRBJ2-2; D is undetermined. CDR1 SGHTA and CDR2 FQGTGA come from the germline V gene. Trimming removed 2 bases from V and 2 bases from J, with 6 bases in between. The CDR3 is 14 amino acids.